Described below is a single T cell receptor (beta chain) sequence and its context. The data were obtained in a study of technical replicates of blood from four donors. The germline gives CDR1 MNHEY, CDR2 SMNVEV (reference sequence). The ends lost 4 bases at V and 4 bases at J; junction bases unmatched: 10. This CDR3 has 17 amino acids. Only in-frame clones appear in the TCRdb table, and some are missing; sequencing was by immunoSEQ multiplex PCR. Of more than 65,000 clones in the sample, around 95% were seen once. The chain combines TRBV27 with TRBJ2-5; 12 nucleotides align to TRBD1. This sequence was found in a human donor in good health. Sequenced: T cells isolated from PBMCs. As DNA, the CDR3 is TGTGCCAGCAGTTCAATATCCGGGACAGGGGGCGCAGAGACCCAGTACTTC. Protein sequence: CASSSISGTGGAETQYF.